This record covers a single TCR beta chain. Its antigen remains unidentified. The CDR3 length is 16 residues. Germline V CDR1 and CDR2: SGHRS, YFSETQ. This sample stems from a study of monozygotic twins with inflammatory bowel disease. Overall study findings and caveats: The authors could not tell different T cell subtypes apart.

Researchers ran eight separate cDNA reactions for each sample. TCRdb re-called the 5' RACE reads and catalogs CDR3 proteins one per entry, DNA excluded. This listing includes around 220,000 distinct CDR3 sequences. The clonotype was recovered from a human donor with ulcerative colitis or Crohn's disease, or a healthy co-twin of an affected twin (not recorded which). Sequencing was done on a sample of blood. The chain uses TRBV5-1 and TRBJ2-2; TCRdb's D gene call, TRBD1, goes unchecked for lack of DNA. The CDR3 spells CASSLDYRGGDGELFF.